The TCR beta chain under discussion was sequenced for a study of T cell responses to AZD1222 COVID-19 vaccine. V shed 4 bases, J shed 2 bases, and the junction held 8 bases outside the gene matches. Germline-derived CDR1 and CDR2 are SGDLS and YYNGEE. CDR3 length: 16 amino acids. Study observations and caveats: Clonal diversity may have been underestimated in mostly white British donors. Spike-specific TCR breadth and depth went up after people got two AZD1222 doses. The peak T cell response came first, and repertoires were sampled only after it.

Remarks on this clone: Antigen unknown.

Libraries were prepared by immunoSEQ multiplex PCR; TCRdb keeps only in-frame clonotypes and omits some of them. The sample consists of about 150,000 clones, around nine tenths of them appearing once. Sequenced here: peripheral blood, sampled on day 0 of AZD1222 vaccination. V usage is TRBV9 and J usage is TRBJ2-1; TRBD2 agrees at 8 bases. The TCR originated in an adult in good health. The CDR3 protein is CASSPRLATTYNEQFF. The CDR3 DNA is TGTGCCAGCAGCCCAAGACTAGCGACCACCTACAATGAGCAGTTCTTC.